This T cell receptor beta chain was profiled in a study of human T cells and chemical hapten exposure. The wider study: Small volume differences among pooled libraries mainly caused per-sample TCR yield variation. Whole-study findings and limits: TCRs exceeding 1 in 1000 frequency stayed unchanged with DPC sensitization. There was a positive correlation between PT1 expanded TCR counts and patch test score.

Time point specified: pre-sensitization, week 0. The sample's treatment: therapeutic diphenylcyclopropenone sensitization with weekly scalp DPC. This CDR3 spans 14 amino acids. V was trimmed by 5 bases and J by 9 bases, leaving 17 bases between them. Looked up from germline, CDR1 is MNHEY and CDR2 is SVGEGT. MiXCR, run by TCRdb on the RACE reads, gives a single entry per CDR3 protein. The sample consists of 52,000 or so distinct CDR3 sequences, approximately 10% of them appearing once. Ten or more counts support this clonotype. The antigen is undetermined. The TCR originated in a man aged 40-49 years with alopecia areata. Some clones in this sample may be carry-over from other donors' samples. The sequenced sample was whole blood, obtained in connection with sensitization to the hapten diphenylcyclopropenone (DPC). The V gene is TRBV6-2 or TRBV6-3, the J gene TRBJ2-4; tentative D call: TRBD1 (5 bases). The CDR3 loop is CASSPRATDGIQYF. CDR3 nucleotides: TGTGCCAGCAGTCCCAGGGCGACGGATGGCATTCAGTACTTC.